Listed here are 5 T cell receptor beta chains from one sample, sequenced in a study of T cells in Graves' hyperthyroidism and ophthalmopathy. Authors of the study amplified TCR beta CDR3 regions from RNA transcripts. The HTBI primer set served for first-round RT-PCR of the TCR CDR3. TCRdb used MiXCR to reprocess the multiplex PCR reads, holding one entry per CDR3 protein. The sample has fewer than 400,000 distinct CDR3 sequences; approximately 14% are singletons. Sequencing was carried out using blood. These receptors came from a woman between 18 and 29 years old with Graves' hyperthyroidism that later progressed to Graves' ophthalmopathy.

This clonotype came up many times. This chain connects TRBV20-1 to TRBJ2-3; TRBD2 is a possible D gene (5 bases). The germline V gene encodes CDR1 DFQATT and CDR2 SNEGSKA (reference sequence). V was cut by 5 bases and J by 0 bases, with 12 bases left in between. CDR3 length: 14 residues. The CDR3 sequence: CSAVRDPSTDTQYF. As DNA, the CDR3 is TGCAGTGCTGTCCGGGATCCTAGCACAGATACGCAGTATTTT.

Many counts were recorded for this clonotype. V usage is TRBV5-1 and J usage is TRBJ2-7, with 12 bases lining up with TRBD1. The germline V gene encodes CDR1 SGHRS and CDR2 YFSETQ. The length of the CDR3 is 15 residues. After removal of 4 bases from V and 4 bases from J, the junction contained 6 bases not matched to a gene. The DNA for the CDR3 is TGCGCCAGCAGCGACCGGGACAGGGGGCAGTACGAGCAGTACTTC. It encodes CASSDRDRGQYEQYF.

J is TRBJ2-3 and V is TRBV30; D ambiguous. CDR3 size: 11 residues. Trimming took off 8 bases at V and 7 bases at J, with 13 bases between the two ends. Germline V gene data show CDR1 as GTSNPN and CDR2 as SVGIG (reference sequence). DNA of the CDR3: TGTGCCACAAACCCCCCGAATACGCAGTATTTT. Its translation is CATNPPNTQYF.

This chain joins TRBV7-9 and TRBJ2-7; maybe TRBD1 (6 bases). The CDR3 runs 13 residues. CDR1 SEHNR and CDR2 FQNEAQ come from the germline V gene (reference sequence). V dropped 8 bases and J dropped 0 bases, with 11 bases sitting between them. Here the CDR3 DNA reads TGTGCCAGCGGGACACCCAGCTCCTACGAGCAGTACTTC. Its protein product is CASGTPSSYEQYF.

This clonotype was seen at least ten times. The chain recombines TRBV28 with TRBJ2-3; tentatively, D is TRBD2 (5 bases). V was cut by 5 bases and J by 6 bases, with 15 bases left in between. CDR1 MDHEN and CDR2 SYDVKM come from the germline V gene. This CDR3 is built from 14 residues. CDR3 residues: CASSPGVRADTQYF. The DNA of the CDR3 is TGTGCCAGCAGTCCAGGAGTGAGGGCTGATACGCAGTATTTT.